These 8 T cell receptor beta chains originate from one sample sequenced in a study of blood T cell repertoires in COVID-19. The repertoire was sequenced with immunoSEQ multiplex PCR; TCRdb's copy has only in-frame clones and lacks some. The sample records under 100,000 clones, 90% being singletons. Sequenced material: peripheral blood. The receptors stem from a man aged 45-60 years with acute or convalescent COVID-19.

The chain employs TRBV20-1 and TRBJ2-7; TRBD1 agrees at 7 bases. The CDR3 consists of 15 residues. Germline V gene sequence: CDR1 DFQATT, CDR2 SNEGSKA (reference sequence). J lost 3 bases, V lost 3 bases, and 11 bases had no gene match. DNA of the CDR3: TGCAGTGCTAGTTCCCAACAGGGGATGGGCTACGAGCAGTACTTC. It is translated as CSASSQQGMGYEQYF.

The chain uses TRBV24-1 and TRBJ1-3; the match to TRBD1 covers 7 bases. Germline CDR1 reads KGHDR; CDR2 reads SFDVKD. Germline trimming cut 3 bases from V and 4 bases from J; bases unmatched to any gene: 8. This CDR3 region has 16 residues. CDR3 in DNA: TGTGCCACCAGTGATACGACAGGGCCTTTCGGAAACACCATATATTTT. This gives the protein CATSDTTGPFGNTIYF.

This clone was counted only a few times. The V call is TRBV5-8, the J call TRBJ1-3; 8 bases match TRBD1. The J segment lost 4 bases and the V segment lost 3 bases, leaving 6 bases of the junction unmatched. This CDR3 contains 15 residues. Germline values: CDR1 SGHTS, CDR2 YDEGEE. CDR3 coding DNA: TGTGCCAGCAGCTCCAGGGGGCAAAACGGAAACACCATATATTTT. Residues: CASSSRGQNGNTIYF.

The chain uses TRBV6-5 and TRBJ2-7; D is undetermined. Germline CDR1 and CDR2: MNHEY and SVGAGI. V lost 6 bases and J lost 5, with 8 bases in between. The CDR3 has 11 residues. The CDR3 DNA is TGTGCCAGCAGGAACGAGGACGAGCAGTACTTC. As protein: CASRNEDEQYF.

This clone was counted only a few times. J is TRBJ2-6 and V is TRBV18, with 12 bases that match TRBD1. J was trimmed by 4 bases and V by 1 base; bases with no gene match: 5. Looked up from germline, CDR1 is KGHSH and CDR2 is LQKENI. This CDR3 comprises 18 residues. CDR3 loop: CASSPLGTGGSGANVLTF. As DNA, the CDR3 is TGTGCCAGCTCACCACTCGGGACAGGGGGCTCCGGGGCCAACGTCCTGACTTTC.

The V gene is TRBV5-1, the J gene TRBJ2-5; TRBD2 matches 7 bases. This CDR3 has 15 residues. V gave up 0 bases and J gave up 2 bases; unmatched junction bases: 4. Germline CDR1 and CDR2: SGHRS and YFSETQ. The CDR3, as DNA: TGCGCCAGCAGCTTGGGTAGCGGGTCTCAAGAGACCCAGTACTTC. As protein: CASSLGSGSQETQYF.

The chain has TRBV24-1 and TRBJ2-2; 8 nucleotides line up with TRBD1. Per germline, CDR1 KGHDR and CDR2 SFDVKD. The CDR3 sequence is 15 residues long. Unmatched junction bases numbered 4, after V lost 2 bases and J lost 6 bases. CDR3 protein: CATSDYRGTAGELFF. The CDR3 region has the DNA TGTGCCACCAGTGATTACAGGGGGACGGCCGGGGAGCTGTTTTTT.

DNA for the CDR3: TGTGCCAGCAGTCCCCACACTGGGGGGGGCTACACCTTC. Encoded protein: CASSPHTGGGYTF. The chain couples TRBV27 to TRBJ1-2; possible D gene TRBD1, 5 bases. Between the trimmed V and J ends, which lost 5 bases and 8 bases, there was a span of 15 bases. Germline CDR1 is MNHEY and CDR2 is SMNVEV (reference sequence). The CDR3 sequence is 13 residues long.